Shown below are 30 T cell receptor beta chains from a single sample sequenced in a study of T cell responses to AZD1222 COVID-19 vaccine. Only in-frame clones appear in the TCRdb table, and some are missing; sequencing was by immunoSEQ multiplex PCR. The data show 90,000 to 120,000 clones, approximately 90% seen once. Sequencing was performed on peripheral blood, taken 28 days after the second AZD1222 dose. The source is an adult who received the AZD1222 COVID-19 vaccine.

The chain recombines TRBV7-3 with TRBJ2-3; D gene ambiguous. From germline, CDR1 is SGHTA and CDR2 FQGTGA. The length of the CDR3 is 12 residues. V lost 2 bases to trimming and J lost 4 bases, with 4 bases between them. This chain's CDR3 is CASSLGADTQYF. In DNA, the CDR3 is TGTGCCAGCAGCTTAGGGGCAGATACGCAGTATTTT.

This clone was counted a few times. The chain recombines TRBV29-1 with TRBJ2-2; 13 nucleotides match TRBD2. The germline gives CDR1 SQVTM, CDR2 ANQGSEA. Unmatched junction bases numbered 8, after V lost 6 bases and J lost 7 bases. The CDR3 consists of 15 residues. CDR3 nucleotide sequence: TGCAGCGTACTCACTAGCGGGAGGGCCAACGGGGAGCTGTTTTTT. This sequence encodes CSVLTSGRANGELFF.

The chain combines TRBV19 with TRBJ2-2; 7 positions agree with TRBD2. Germline CDR1 is LNHDA and CDR2 is SQIVND (reference sequence). V shed 3 bases and J 2 bases; nucleotides not matched to a gene: 12. The CDR3 has 18 amino acids. CDR3 nucleotide sequence: TGTGCCAGTAGTATCTTAGTAGGCGGGGAGGGTAACACCGGGGAGCTGTTTTTT. It encodes CASSILVGGEGNTGELFF.

V gene TRBV7-9 combines with J gene TRBJ1-2; D is unresolved. Germline loops: CDR1 SEHNR, CDR2 FQNEAQ (reference sequence). The CDR3 is made up of 13 amino acids. V was pared by 2 bases and J by 7 bases, with 11 bases between. The CDR3 sequence: CASSLSPSGGYTF. Written as DNA, the CDR3 is TGTGCCAGCAGCTTAAGCCCGTCGGGTGGCTACACCTTC.

The chain employs TRBV7-6 and TRBJ1-1, with 10 bases fitting TRBD1. This CDR3 region has 16 residues. Germline CDR1 reads SGHVS; CDR2 reads FNYEAQ. Losses at the gene ends were 6 bases for V and 0 bases for J; bases not matched to a gene: 7. CDR3 nucleotides: TGTGCCAGCAGTCGCGGGACAGGGGCCATGAACACTGAAGCTTTCTTT. Translated: CASSRGTGAMNTEAFF.

This rearrangement joins TRBV30 to TRBJ2-1, with 12 positions matching TRBD2. The CDR3 has 15 residues. Germline CDR1 GTSNPN, CDR2 SVGIG (reference sequence). The V gene end was trimmed by 6 bases and the J gene end by 4 bases; junction bases not matched to a gene: 7. This chain's CDR3 is CACLASGRGYNEQFF. The CDR3 DNA reads as TGTGCCTGTCTAGCTAGCGGGAGGGGGTACAATGAGCAGTTCTTC.

The chain joins TRBV6-5 to TRBJ2-3; D gene uncertain. CDR1 is MNHEY, CDR2 SVGAGI, per germline. This CDR3 region has 11 residues. V lost 7 bases and J lost 5, with 7 bases in between. This CDR3 reads CASMGIDTQYF. CDR3 sequence (DNA): TGTGCCAGCATGGGCATAGATACGCAGTATTTT.

The rearrangement joins TRBV15 to TRBJ2-2; D remains unclear. CDR3 length equals 14 residues. V was trimmed by 0 bases and J by 7 bases, leaving 9 bases between them. The germline V gene has CDR1 LNHNV and CDR2 YYDKDF (reference sequence). The CDR3: CATSREQSIGELFF. CDR3 in DNA: TGTGCCACCAGCAGAGAACAAAGTATCGGGGAGCTGTTTTTT.

This clone was seen a single time. The rearrangement links TRBV6-1 to TRBJ1-5, with a possible D match to TRBD1 (5 bases). The CDR3 contains 16 residues. Per germline, CDR1 MNHNS and CDR2 SASEGT. Trimming removed 4 bases at V and 0 bases at J, with 13 bases between. The CDR3 region is CASSGGVTFSNQPQHF. CDR3 bases: TGTGCCAGCAGTGGGGGGGTGACATTTAGCAATCAGCCCCAGCATTTT.

This clone came up a few times. This chain links TRBV3-1 (or the pseudogene TRBV3-2) with TRBJ2-2; TRBD1 is a possible D gene (5 bases). Trimming cost V 0 bases and J 5 bases, with 13 bases left between them. The length of the CDR3 is 16 residues. The germline CDR1 and CDR2 sequences are LGHDT and YNNKEL (reference sequence). The CDR3 loop reads CASSQDAGSRTGELFF. In DNA form, the CDR3 reads TGTGCCAGCAGCCAAGATGCAGGGTCAAGAACCGGGGAGCTGTTTTTT.

This chain joins TRBV28 and TRBJ1-5, with D unresolved. This CDR3 has 14 amino acids. Germline CDR1 and CDR2: MDHEN and SYDVKM. Trimming took 3 bases from V and 4 from J, leaving 10 bases between them. The CDR3 sequence: CASSFGRRNQPQHF. In nucleotides, the CDR3 is TGTGCCAGCAGTTTCGGCCGTCGTAATCAGCCCCAGCATTTT.

The rearrangement joins TRBV18 to TRBJ1-4, with 8 bases fitting TRBD1. V was clipped by 4 bases and J by 7 bases; unmatched bases: 11. Germline values: CDR1 KGHSH, CDR2 LQKENI. This CDR3 is built from 16 residues. The DNA of the CDR3 is TGTGCCAGCTCACGCTCCAGTCAGGGGGCTGTTGAAAAACTGTTTTTT. It encodes CASSRSSQGAVEKLFF.

The chain has TRBV6-4 and TRBJ2-1; TRBD2 is a possible D gene (6 bases). This CDR3 spans 13 amino acids. Germline V gene sequence: CDR1 MRHNA, CDR2 SNTAGT. V dropped 3 bases and J dropped 12 bases, with 15 bases sitting between them. The DNA of the CDR3 is TGTGCCAGCAGTGAATCGGCGGGGCAGAGGCAGTTCTTC. Translating it yields CASSESAGQRQFF.

This sequence joins TRBV7-6 and TRBJ2-1, with 9 bases that match TRBD1. Germline assignment: CDR1 SGHVS and CDR2 FNYEAQ. V lost 2 bases to trimming and J lost 3 bases; unmatched junction nucleotides: 8. The CDR3 totals 17 residues. This CDR3 reads CASSLYGTGLHYNEQFF. The CDR3 region has the DNA TGTGCCAGCAGCTTATACGGGACAGGGTTACACTACAATGAGCAGTTCTTC.

V gene TRBV18 combines with J gene TRBJ2-1, with 8 bases fitting TRBD1. This CDR3 comprises 15 residues. V was pared by 1 base and J by 4 bases, with 3 bases of the junction left unmatched. CDR1 and CDR2 (germline): KGHSH, LQKENI. The CDR3 here is CASSPRRDRYNEQFF. CDR3 nucleotide sequence: TGTGCCAGCTCACCACGCCGGGACAGGTACAATGAGCAGTTCTTC.

The chain links TRBV12-3 or TRBV12-4 to TRBJ2-7; D is unclear. CDR3 length: 13 amino acids. Trimming left V 3 bases short and J 6 bases short, with 12 bases between. This CDR3 is CASSLGGMREQYF. CDR3 coding DNA: TGTGCCAGCAGTTTGGGTGGTATGCGCGAGCAGTACTTC.

CDR3 protein: CAWSVHRIYEQYF. CDR3 DNA sequence: TGTGCCTGGAGTGTACATAGAATCTACGAGCAGTACTTC. The chain is built from TRBV30 and TRBJ2-7, with D unclear. Germline V gene sequence: CDR1 GTSNPN, CDR2 SVGIG (reference sequence). V lost 0 bases, J lost 3 bases, and 9 bases lay in between. This CDR3 comprises 13 residues.

This chain connects TRBV5-4 to TRBJ2-2, with no clear D. This CDR3 is built from 14 residues. Trimming left V 1 base short and J 6 bases short, with 10 bases between. CDR1 is SGHNT, CDR2 YYREEE, per germline (reference sequence). This chain's CDR3 is CASSLRVSAGELFF. The CDR3 nucleotides are TGTGCCAGCAGCTTGAGGGTATCGGCCGGGGAGCTGTTTTTT.

Notes on this clone: The CDR3 ends on some other residue instead of the conserved phenylalanine or tryptophan, so this is likely a read error. It is unclear where the CDR3 begins or ends on the DNA, so no DNA is shown, and the CDR3 is as TCRdb lists it. This chain connects TRBV5-1 to TRBJ1-1; TRBD1 is the table's D call and was not checked against the DNA. Germline V lookup: CDR1 SGHRS, CDR2 YFSETQ. The CDR3 has 16 amino acids, counting both end residues. The CDR3 is CASSPSVTGTGRPEAL.

The chain employs TRBV5-4 and TRBJ1-5; D ambiguous. Trimming removed 0 bases at V and 2 bases at J, with 9 bases between. CDR3 length: 15 amino acids. Germline lookup yields CDR1 SGHNT and CDR2 YYREEE (reference sequence). Here the CDR3 DNA reads TGTGCCAGCAGCTTGGACTCGACGGGCAATCAGCCCCAGCATTTT. Amino acids: CASSLDSTGNQPQHF.

The chain is built from TRBV5-4 and TRBJ1-1; 8 nucleotides match TRBD1. CDR1 and CDR2 from the germline V gene are SGHNT and YYREEE (reference sequence). V lost 4 bases to trimming and J lost 2 bases; unmatched junction nucleotides: 7. The CDR3 contains 15 residues. CDR3 residues: CASSPQQGENTEAFF. Here the CDR3 DNA reads TGTGCCAGCAGCCCACAACAGGGGGAAAACACTGAAGCTTTCTTT.

The gene calls are TRBV6-5 and TRBJ1-5; TRBD1 matches 7 bases. J lost 2 bases, V lost 6 bases, and 7 bases had no gene match. The V gene's germline CDR1 is MNHEY and CDR2 SVGAGI. The CDR3 is made up of 15 amino acids. The CDR3 sequence: CASRPGQRGNQPQHF. The CDR3 DNA follows: TGTGCCAGCAGGCCGGGACAGCGAGGCAATCAGCCCCAGCATTTT.

The chain links TRBV29-1 to TRBJ1-4; possible D gene TRBD1, 5 bases. The V and J ends lost 3 bases and 8 bases respectively, with 13 bases between them. The germline CDR1 and CDR2 sequences are SQVTM and ANQGSEA. CDR3 length: 13 amino acids. In DNA, the CDR3 is TGCAGCGTTGAGGGGCCCCGGGGGGAAAAACTGTTTTTT. It codes for CSVEGPRGEKLFF.

This chain connects TRBV6-4 to TRBJ2-3, with 11 bases matching TRBD1. V shed 0 bases, J shed 6 bases, and the junction held 2 bases outside the gene matches. The CDR3 loop spans 15 amino acids. Germline lookup yields CDR1 MRHNA and CDR2 SNTAGT. The CDR3 DNA reads TGTGCCAGCAGTGACTCCGGACAGGGGGCTGATACGCAGTATTTT. This encodes CASSDSGQGADTQYF.

The CDR3 reads CASSLSQGAGGNTIYF. CDR3 DNA sequence: TGTGCCAGCAGTTTATCCCAGGGGGCAGGAGGAAACACCATATATTTT. This chain joins TRBV28 and TRBJ1-3; 8 bases line up with TRBD1. J lost 4 bases, V lost 1 base, and 6 bases had no gene match. This CDR3 spans 16 amino acids. Germline V gene sequence: CDR1 MDHEN, CDR2 SYDVKM.

The rearrangement links TRBV9 to TRBJ2-1; possibly TRBD2 for D (6 bases). In germline, CDR1 is SGDLS, CDR2 YYNGEE. The CDR3 consists of 16 residues. Between the trimmed V and J ends, which lost 0 bases and 2 bases, there was a span of 12 bases. DNA of the CDR3: TGTGCCAGCAGCGTAGTGGCGGGGATTGCCTACAATGAGCAGTTCTTC. It encodes CASSVVAGIAYNEQFF.

The rearrangement links TRBV5-1 to TRBJ1-1; 9 bases match TRBD1. The CDR3 runs to 16 residues. The V gene's germline CDR1 is SGHRS and CDR2 YFSETQ. The trim removed 4 bases at V and 0 bases at J, leaving 7 bases unmatched. The DNA for the CDR3 is TGCGCCAGCAGCGAAGAACAGGGGGCGGTGAACACTGAAGCTTTCTTT. It encodes CASSEEQGAVNTEAFF.

The genes are TRBV4-2 and TRBJ2-7, with 9 bases identical to TRBD2. The V gene end was trimmed by 5 bases and the J gene end by 2 bases; junction bases not matched to a gene: 10. This CDR3 has 16 amino acids. Germline lookup yields CDR1 LGHNA and CDR2 YNFKEQ. The CDR3 DNA reads as TGTGCCAGCAGCTCGGAGCGGACTAGCGCTCCCTACGAGCAGTACTTC. The encoded protein is CASSSERTSAPYEQYF.

The V gene is TRBV27, the J gene TRBJ1-5, with D perhaps matching TRBD1 (6 bases). The germline V and J ends were trimmed by 4 bases and 3 bases, with 10 bases remaining between them. This CDR3 is built from 14 residues. The germline V gene encodes CDR1 MNHEY and CDR2 SMNVEV (reference sequence). CDR3: CASSSRTDNQPQHF. For the CDR3, the DNA is TGTGCCAGCAGTTCTCGGACAGACAATCAGCCCCAGCATTTT.

The chain uses TRBV27 and TRBJ2-1; D may be TRBD2 (5 bases). Looked up from germline, CDR1 is MNHEY and CDR2 is SMNVEV (reference sequence). CDR3 length equals 14 residues. V was trimmed by 10 bases and J by 6 bases, leaving 19 bases between them. CDR3 sequence reads: CATAKADGRNEQFF. CDR3 sequence (DNA): TGTGCCACCGCAAAAGCGGACGGACGCAATGAGCAGTTCTTC.